The present entry profiles one TCR beta chain with its context. Antigen: not known. Approximately 36,000 genome equivalents of blood DNA were amplified for TRB. TRB rearrangements were amplified by touch-down multiplex PCR with mixed TRB-A/B primers. TCRdb re-called the multiplex PCR reads, yielding one record per CDR3 amino acid sequence without DNA. The table for this sample gives around 8,000 distinct CDR3 sequences. This entry comes from a study of T cell clusters in autoimmune cytopenias. Notes on the study in general: Active autoimmune hepatitis patients had roughly 3.3-fold fewer exclusive TRB clusters than healthy donors. Primary autoimmune cytopenia patients seemingly lacked the physiological T cell clusters found in healthy donors. TRB repertoire shifts in secondary cytopenia and chronic lymphocytic leukemia mostly reflected lymphoma, not autoimmunity.

The source material was peripheral blood. This TCR was sampled from a human donor with an autoimmune cytopenia or autoimmune hepatitis (not recorded which).

CDR3 region: CAWRLVGQANYGYTF. J is TRBJ1-2 and V is TRBV30; the D call of TRBD1 rests on TCRdb alone, since no DNA is present to check it. The CDR3 spans 15 residues. Germline CDR1 GTSNPN, CDR2 SVGIG (reference sequence).